This TCR beta chain was retrieved from a study of OX40 agonist ivuxolimab in advanced cancers. Study-level findings and limits: Expanded clones belonging to CD8+ T cells outnumbered, on average, those of CD4+. CD4+ and CD8+ T cells in blood underwent clonal expansion by week 6 at 0.1 to 3.0 mg/kg.

The protocol was immunoSEQ multiplex PCR, while the TCRdb copy is restricted to in-frame clones and leaves out a portion. The top ten hold around 1.7% of the sample, which has 79,000 or so clones, about 90% seen once. As for this clone: The antigen is undetermined.

This CDR3 contains 13 residues. Germline V gene sequence: CDR1 SEHNR, CDR2 FQNEAQ (reference sequence). V was shortened by 5 bases and J by 2 bases, with 10 bases between the two germline ends. The gene calls are TRBV7-9 and TRBJ2-7, with unresolved D. Sample: CD4+ or CD8+ T cells sorted from blood, taken in a trial of the OX40 agonist ivuxolimab. This TCR was recovered from an adult with an advanced solid tumor such as melanoma, head and neck, liver or kidney cancer. The CDR3 sequence is CASSPKGPYEQYF. CDR3 nucleotides: TGTGCCAGCAGCCCCAAAGGACCCTACGAGCAGTACTTC.